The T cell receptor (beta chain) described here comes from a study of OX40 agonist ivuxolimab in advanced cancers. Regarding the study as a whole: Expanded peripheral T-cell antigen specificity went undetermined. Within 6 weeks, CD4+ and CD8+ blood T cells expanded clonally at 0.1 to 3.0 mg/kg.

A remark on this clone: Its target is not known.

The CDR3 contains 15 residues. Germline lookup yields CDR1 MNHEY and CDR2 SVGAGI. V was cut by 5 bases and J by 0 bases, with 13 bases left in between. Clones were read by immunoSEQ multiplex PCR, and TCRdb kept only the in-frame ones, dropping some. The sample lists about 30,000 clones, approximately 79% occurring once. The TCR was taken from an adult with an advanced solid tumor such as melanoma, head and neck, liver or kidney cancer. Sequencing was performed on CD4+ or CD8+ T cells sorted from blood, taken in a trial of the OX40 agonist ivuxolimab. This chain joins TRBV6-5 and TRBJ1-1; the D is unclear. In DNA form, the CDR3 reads TGTGCCAGCAGTCCGACGTCGCCAATGAACACTGAAGCTTTCTTT. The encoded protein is CASSPTSPMNTEAFF.